Each of the 29 T cell receptor beta chains below was sequenced from the same sample in a study of cytomegalovirus exposure and HLA in healthy donors. The study ran its PCR with 60 Vbeta and 13 Jbeta primers. Here immunoSEQ multiplex PCR was the method, and the copy in TCRdb shows in-frame clones only, minus some. The table records about 93,000 clones, about 81% of them present only once. The sample taken for sequencing was PBMCs. These TCRs come from a woman aged 40 to 50 in good health and CMV-seronegative.

In this sample, this clone turned up many times. The rearrangement uses TRBV6-5 and TRBJ2-1; possible D gene TRBD2, 6 bases. This CDR3 has 15 residues. V was shortened by 5 bases and J by 0 bases, with 11 bases between the two germline ends. In germline, CDR1 is MNHEY, CDR2 SVGAGI. The CDR3 DNA reads TGTGCCAGCAGTAAGGGACTCGGCTCCTACAATGAGCAGTTCTTC. This codes for CASSKGLGSYNEQFF.

This clone was counted once. The chain has TRBV25-1 and TRBJ1-6; D unresolved. V shed 1 base and J shed 9 bases, with 10 bases lying between them. This CDR3 contains 14 residues. Per germline, CDR1 MGHDK and CDR2 SYGVNS. CDR3 residues: CASSELGRASPLHF. CDR3 nucleotide sequence: TGTGCCAGCAGTGAATTGGGGAGGGCTTCACCCCTCCACTTT. The complete variable domain, with remaining parts taken from reference TRBV25-1 and TRBJ1-6, reads EADIYQTPRYLVIGTGKKITLECSQTMGHDKMYWYQQDPGMELHLIHYSYGVNSTEKGDLSSESTVSRIRTEHFPLTLESARPSHTSQYLCASSELGRASPLHFGNGTRLTVT.

This clone is a singleton in its sample. V usage is TRBV11-1 and J usage is TRBJ1-2; no definite D call. Deletions cut 2 bases from V and 4 bases from J, with 20 bases between. Germline V gene sequence: CDR1 SGHAT, CDR2 FQDESV (reference sequence). This CDR3 has 17 residues. Written as DNA, the CDR3 is TGTGCCAGCAGCTTAAGAATGGAGGAAGGAATACTCTATGGCTACACCTTC. Translation gives CASSLRMEEGILYGYTF.

Only a few counts were recorded for this clone. This chain links TRBV11-2 with TRBJ2-6, with 11 bases matching TRBD1. The CDR3 covers 18 residues. V lost 6 bases to trimming and J lost 2 bases; unmatched junction nucleotides: 9. CDR1 and CDR2 (germline): SGHAT, FQNNGV. This chain's CDR3 is CASRPGQGAQTGANVLTF. CDR3 bases: TGTGCCAGCAGACCCGGACAGGGGGCGCAAACTGGGGCCAACGTCCTGACTTTC. Full variable domain (remainder filled in from reference TRBV11-2 and TRBJ2-6): EAGVAQSPRYKIIEKRQSVAFWCNPISGHATLYWYQQILGQGPKLLIQFQNNGVVDDSQLPKDRFSAERLKGVDSTLKIQPAKLEDSAVYLCASRPGQGAQTGANVLTFGAGSRLTVL.

The table lists this clone with a few counts. The rearrangement uses TRBV5-1 and TRBJ2-2, with D perhaps matching TRBD2 (6 bases). V was shortened by 3 bases and J by 2 bases, with 17 bases between the two germline ends. Germline V lookup: CDR1 SGHRS, CDR2 YFSETQ. This CDR3 has 17 residues. Written as DNA, the CDR3 is TGCGCCAGCAGCTGGTCTATTGGGACTGGAAACACCGGGGAGCTGTTTTTT. It is translated as CASSWSIGTGNTGELFF.

This clone has only a few counts. V usage is TRBV6-5 and J usage is TRBJ1-4, with D perhaps matching TRBD1 (5 bases). V was cut by 5 bases and J by 7 bases, with 14 bases left in between. Germline values: CDR1 MNHEY, CDR2 SVGAGI. The CDR3 runs to 14 residues. This CDR3 reads CASSLSGTSEKLFF. CDR3 DNA sequence: TGTGCCAGCAGTCTTAGCGGGACGAGTGAAAAACTGTTTTTT.

This clone was observed once. The rearrangement links TRBV5-1 to TRBJ2-7; 9 positions match TRBD2. CDR1 and CDR2 (germline): SGHRS, YFSETQ. With V trimmed by 2 bases and J by 5 bases, 11 bases remained unmatched. This CDR3 has 16 residues. CDR3 nucleotides: TGCGCCAGCAGCTTAGATCTTAGCGGGAGAGGCGACGAGCAGTACTTC. The encoded protein is CASSLDLSGRGDEQYF.

The chain carries TRBV14 and TRBJ2-3; tentative D call: TRBD1 (5 bases). Germline-derived CDR1 and CDR2 are SGHDN and FVKESK. V was shortened by 2 bases and J by 1 base, with 19 bases between the two germline ends. The CDR3 has 18 amino acids. The CDR3 DNA reads as TGTGCCAGCAGCCAAAGCACAGGTCCCCAAGGGGGCACAGATACGCAGTATTTT. Translation: CASSQSTGPQGGTDTQYF.

The genes are TRBV5-6 and TRBJ2-7; TRBD2 might be the D (6 bases). The CDR3 has 15 residues. V lost 2 bases and J lost 6, with 18 bases in between. CDR1 and CDR2 (germline): SGHDT, YYEEEE. In DNA form, the CDR3 reads TGTGCCAGCAGCTTCAACAAATGGGGGGAAGTCGAGCAGTACTTC. It specifies CASSFNKWGEVEQYF.

The CDR3 is CASSKRTGYQETQYF. CDR3 coding DNA: TGTGCCAGCAGTAAACGGACAGGCTATCAAGAGACCCAGTACTTC. V gene TRBV6-1 combines with J gene TRBJ2-5; 7 bases map to TRBD1. Germline lookup yields CDR1 MNHNS and CDR2 SASEGT. V was pared by 5 bases and J by 2 bases, with 8 bases of the junction left unmatched. This CDR3 is built from 15 residues.

The gene calls are TRBV18 and TRBJ2-2; D not resolved. V was shortened by 2 bases and J by 1 base, with 8 bases between the two germline ends. CDR1 and CDR2 from the germline V gene are KGHSH and LQKENI. The CDR3 contains 15 residues. CDR3 sequence reads: CASSPAQRNTGELFF. CDR3 sequence (DNA): TGTGCCAGCTCACCAGCCCAGCGGAACACCGGGGAGCTGTTTTTT. The variable domain in full, with the rest retrieved from reference TRBV18 and TRBJ2-2, is NAGVMQNPRHLVRRRGQEARLRCSPMKGHSHVYWYRQLPEEGLKFMVYLQKENIIDESGMPKERFSAEFPKEGPSILRIQQVVRGDSAAYFCASSPAQRNTGELFFGEGSRLTVL.

This clone was counted only a few times. V is TRBV6-5 and J is TRBJ1-1, with TRBD1 matching 7 bases. There are 15 residues in the CDR3. Germline V gene sequence: CDR1 MNHEY, CDR2 SVGAGI. The trim removed 6 bases at V and 0 bases at J, leaving 7 bases unmatched. CDR3 amino acids: CASRQGRIVNTEAFF. The DNA for the CDR3 is TGTGCCAGCAGACAGGGGAGAATCGTGAACACTGAAGCTTTCTTT.

The DNA of the CDR3 is TGTGCCAGCAGTGACCCCCTCGGGAGGGAATCGATGGGAGACACTGAAGCTTTCTTT. This sequence encodes CASSDPLGRESMGDTEAFF. The V and J genes are TRBV6-4 and TRBJ1-1; D gene ambiguous. CDR3 length: 19 residues. V was clipped by 2 bases and J by 3 bases, with 25 bases between them. Germline CDR1 MRHNA, CDR2 SNTAGT.

This chain links TRBV6-5 with TRBJ1-5, with D possibly matching TRBD1 (5 bases). Trimming cost V 4 bases and J 6 bases, with 19 bases left between them. The CDR3 runs to 16 residues. Germline V gene sequence: CDR1 MNHEY, CDR2 SVGAGI. CDR3 in DNA: TGTGCCAGCAGTTGGGGCGAAGGGATTTTAAGTCAGCCCCAGCATTTT. Amino acid sequence: CASSWGEGILSQPQHF.

The rearrangement uses TRBV7-9 and TRBJ1-5; 7 positions agree with TRBD1. With 5 bases clipped from V and 4 bases from J, the junction kept 8 bases outside the gene matches. CDR3 length: 15 amino acids. Germline CDR1 and CDR2: SEHNR and FQNEAQ (reference sequence). CDR3 DNA: TGTGCCAGCAGCCTAGGGACAGCTCTGAATCAGCCCCAGCATTTT. Its translation: CASSLGTALNQPQHF.

CDR3 protein: CASSPRGDGTYGYTF. CDR3 bases: TGTGCCAGCTCACCACGGGGGGACGGAACCTATGGCTACACCTTC. The chain has TRBV18 and TRBJ1-2; D may be TRBD1 (5 bases). V lost 1 base to trimming and J lost 4 bases, with 13 bases between them. The CDR3 spans 15 residues. CDR1 KGHSH and CDR2 LQKENI come from the germline V gene.

V gene TRBV4-1 combines with J gene TRBJ2-5; possible D gene TRBD2, 5 bases. In germline, CDR1 is MGHRA, CDR2 YSYEKL. The ends were cut back, 4 bases at V and 5 bases at J, with 20 bases in the middle. The CDR3 is 16 amino acids. The CDR3 nucleotides read TGCGCCAGCAGCCTTAGCAACAGCGGACCGGGGGAGACCCAGTACTTC. Its translation: CASSLSNSGPGETQYF.

The CDR3 nucleotides are TGTGCCAGCTCACCCGTACAGTATCGCGGGGAAAAGGACACTGAAGCTTTCTTT. It codes for CASSPVQYRGEKDTEAFF. The rearrangement joins TRBV18 to TRBJ1-1; D gene uncertain. V lost 3 bases to trimming and J lost 3 bases, with 23 bases between them. The germline V gene has CDR1 KGHSH and CDR2 LQKENI. The CDR3 consists of 18 residues.

The J gene is TRBJ1-5, the V gene TRBV6-1, with D uncertain. The DNA end favors TRBJ2-3, so the J call may be wrong. Germline CDR1 and CDR2: MNHNS and SASEGT. This CDR3 contains 13 residues. The DNA of the CDR3 is TGTGCCAGCAGCCAAGAAGAGGATTTGCCCCAGTATTTT. This encodes CASSQEEDLPQYF.

The gene calls are TRBV5-1 and TRBJ2-3; no definite D call. The CDR3 contains 12 residues. Germline CDR1 SGHRS, CDR2 YFSETQ. Between the trimmed V and J ends, which lost 3 bases and 4 bases, there was a span of 6 bases. The CDR3: CASSSSSDTQYF. The CDR3 nucleotides read TGCGCCAGCAGCTCGTCCTCAGATACGCAGTATTTT.

The chain employs TRBV25-1 and TRBJ2-1; TRBD2 matches 9 bases. The CDR3 length is 14 residues. J gave up 7 bases and V 7 bases, and 8 bases lay outside the gene matches. Germline V gene lookup returns CDR1 MGHDK and CDR2 SYGVNS. CDR3 nucleotide sequence: TGTGCCAGCAACTTCGCGGGAGGGGTGAATGAGCAGTTCTTC. Translation: CASNFAGGVNEQFF.

The chain uses TRBV18 and TRBJ2-2; 10 bases match TRBD2. The germline V gene has CDR1 KGHSH and CDR2 LQKENI. The V segment lost 1 base and the J segment 5 bases; nucleotides outside the gene matches: 7. The CDR3 extends over 17 amino acids. CDR3 bases: TGTGCCAGCTCACCACGGATCCTAGCGGGAGATACCGGGGAGCTGTTTTTT. Amino acids: CASSPRILAGDTGELFF.

This chain joins TRBV7-2 and TRBJ2-7, with 11 bases identical to TRBD2. This CDR3 contains 15 residues. CDR1 is SGHTA, CDR2 FQGNSA, per germline. The junction had 2 bases not matched to a gene; V was cut back by 1 base and J by 3 bases. Here the CDR3 reads CASSLETSGIYEQYF. DNA for the CDR3: TGTGCCAGCAGCTTAGAGACTAGCGGGATCTACGAGCAGTACTTC.

The chain carries TRBV4-2 and TRBJ2-1; 9 bases align to TRBD2. Germline-derived CDR1 and CDR2 are LGHNA and YNFKEQ. The V and J ends lost 1 base and 4 bases, in that order; junction bases with no gene match: 5. This CDR3 comprises 16 residues. This chain's CDR3 is CASSQVPSGVYNEQFF. The CDR3 coding sequence is TGTGCCAGCAGCCAAGTGCCTAGCGGGGTTTACAATGAGCAGTTCTTC.

This clone was observed a few times. Other DNA sequences in this specimen translate into the identical CDR3. This chain joins TRBV30 and TRBJ1-5, with unresolved D. Germline lookup yields CDR1 GTSNPN and CDR2 SVGIG (reference sequence). Trimming left V 2 bases short and J 0 bases short, with 5 bases between. The CDR3 extends over 13 amino acids. CDR3 DNA: TGTGCCTGGAGTCGGGATAGCAATCAGCCCCAGCATTTT. Amino acid sequence: CAWSRDSNQPQHF.

The J gene is TRBJ2-3, the V gene TRBV19; TRBD2 matches 9 bases. V lost 5 bases, J lost 0 bases, and 3 bases stayed unmatched. The CDR3 runs 15 residues. The germline gives CDR1 LNHDA, CDR2 SQIVND (reference sequence). The CDR3 loop is CASSVTSGSTDTQYF. The DNA for the CDR3 is TGTGCCAGTAGTGTGACTAGCGGTAGCACAGATACGCAGTATTTT.

The chain uses TRBV27 and TRBJ1-1; D is ambiguous. With 3 bases removed from V and 0 bases from J, the gap between germline ends came to 11 bases. The germline gives CDR1 MNHEY, CDR2 SMNVEV (reference sequence). This CDR3 has 15 residues. The CDR3 DNA sequence: TGTGCCAGCAGTTTTCTGGTCAGTATGAACACTGAAGCTTTCTTT. It encodes CASSFLVSMNTEAFF.

A few counts support this clone. The genes are TRBV4-3 and TRBJ1-1, with 7 nucleotides matching TRBD1. Per the germline V gene, CDR1 is LGHNA and CDR2 is YSLEER. The CDR3 totals 13 residues. The V and J ends lost 0 bases and 8 bases, in that order; junction bases with no gene match: 3. DNA of the CDR3: TGCGCCAGCAGCCAAGATCGCAGGGGGGAAGCTTTCTTT. Encoded protein: CASSQDRRGEAFF.

The V and J genes are TRBV10-3 and TRBJ1-5, with a weak D call TRBD1 (6 bases). The CDR3 is 16 residues long. With 4 bases removed from V and 6 bases from J, the gap between germline ends came to 19 bases. Germline CDR1 ENHRY, CDR2 SYGVKD. CDR3 region: CAISGGRGGQGQPQHF. In DNA form, the CDR3 reads TGTGCCATCAGTGGGGGGAGGGGGGGGCAAGGTCAGCCCCAGCATTTT.